The T cell receptor (beta chain) described here comes from a study of shared clonotypes between healthy human individuals. Turning to the study itself: The cohort had two women and a few men, ages 18 to 49.

V was clipped by 6 bases and J by 2 bases; unmatched bases: 8. CDR1 is MNHNY, CDR2 SVGAGI, per germline (reference sequence). CDR3 length: 15 residues. This clone has only a few counts. Evenly divided among several immunoSEQ plates was the genomic DNA of each subset. Data came from immunoSEQ multiplex PCR; TCRdb stores just in-frame clones and leaves some out. This table has about 680,000 clones, 60% to 75% appearing once. The sequenced sample consisted of memory CD4+ T cells sorted from blood. As to subset: CD45RA-negative fraction. This chain uses TRBV6-6 with TRBJ2-7, with TRBD2 matching 9 bases. The sequence came from a woman aged 25 to 39 in good health. CDR3 bases: TGTGCCAGCAGGGCCGCTAGCGGGACAGCCTACGAGCAGTACTTC. Protein: CASRAASGTAYEQYF.